Described below is a single T cell receptor beta chain sequence and its context. This sample stems from a study of regulatory T cells in long-lasting Graves disease. Looking at the study overall: For under 3 months, newly diagnosed Graves' patients had been taking antithyroid drugs.

With 2 bases clipped from V and 0 bases from J, the junction kept 6 bases outside the gene matches. CDR3 size: 17 residues. CDR1 and CDR2 from the germline V gene are KGHDR and SFDVKD. The sample's time point: newly diagnosed GD, antithyroid drugs for less than 3 months. The TCR library was prepared using RNA isolated from PBMCs. Sequencing libraries for TCR beta were prepared with iRepertoire HTBI primers and Arm-PCR of CDR3 regions. TCRdb re-called the multiplex PCR reads with MiXCR, one entry per CDR3 protein. Among about 430,000 distinct CDR3 sequences, around 16% were seen once, and the ten largest hold around 7.6%. These same data were also listed under a study on T cells in Graves' hyperthyroidism and ophthalmopathy. As that report states: The definition of stable Graves' hyperthyroidism was no ophthalmopathy progression within 18 months.

The rearrangement uses TRBV24-1 and TRBJ2-1; 7 nucleotides line up with TRBD2. Sequencing was performed on peripheral blood mononuclear cells (PBMCs), taken at new diagnosis, from a patient treated with antithyroid drugs. The clonotype originates from a woman between 35 and 50 years old with Graves disease. DNA for the CDR3: TGTGCCACCAGTGATTACGGGGGAGGGAGCTCCTACAATGAGCAGTTCTTC. Its translation: CATSDYGGGSSYNEQFF.